Listed here is a single T cell receptor beta chain. These data come from a study of blood T cell repertoires in COVID-19. The V end was cut by 0 bases, the J end by 0 bases, with 18 bases between. Germline V gives CDR1 SGHNT, CDR2 YENEEA. The CDR3 sequence is 18 residues long. The method was immunoSEQ multiplex PCR; TCRdb's version includes in-frame clones alone and lacks a portion of them. The sample carries 210,000 or so clones, roughly 79% recorded once. The source material was PBMCs or T cells enriched from blood (not recorded which). The origin of this receptor is a woman aged 45-65 years with acute COVID-19. The chain links TRBV11-3 to TRBJ2-7, with D perhaps TRBD1 (5 bases). The CDR3 reads CASSLEESQDGLSYEQYF. In DNA, the CDR3 is TGTGCCAGCAGCTTAGAGGAATCACAGGATGGTCTCTCCTACGAGCAGTACTTC.